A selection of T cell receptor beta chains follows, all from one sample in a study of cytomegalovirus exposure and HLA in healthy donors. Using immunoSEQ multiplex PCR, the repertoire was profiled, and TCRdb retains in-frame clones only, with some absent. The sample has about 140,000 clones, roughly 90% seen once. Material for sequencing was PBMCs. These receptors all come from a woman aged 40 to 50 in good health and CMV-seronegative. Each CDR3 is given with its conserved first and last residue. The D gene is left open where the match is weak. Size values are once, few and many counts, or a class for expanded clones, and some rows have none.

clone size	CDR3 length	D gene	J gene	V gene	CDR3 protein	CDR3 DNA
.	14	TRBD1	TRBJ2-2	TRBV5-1	CASSLEDRTGELFF	TGCGCCAGCAGCTTGGAGGACAGGACCGGGGAGCTGTTTTTT
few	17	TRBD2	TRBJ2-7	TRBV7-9	CSSSLSPGLAGTHEQYF	TGTTCCAGCAGCTTAAGCCCCGGACTAGCGGGAACCCACGAGCAGTACTTC
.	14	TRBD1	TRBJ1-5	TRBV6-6	CASSTTGRDQPQHF	TGTGCCAGCAGTACGACAGGGCGCGATCAGCCCCAGCATTTT
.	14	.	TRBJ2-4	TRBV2	CASSEGTFSDIQYF	TGTGCCAGCAGTGAAGGAACGTTTAGCGACATTCAGTACTTC
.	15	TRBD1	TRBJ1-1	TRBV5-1	CASSSTQGVNTEAFF	TGCGCCAGCAGCTCCACTCAGGGGGTGAACACTGAAGCTTTCTTT
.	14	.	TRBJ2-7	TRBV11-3	CASSSIRSSYEQYF	TGTGCCAGCAGCTCAATCCGGTCCTCCTACGAGCAGTACTTC
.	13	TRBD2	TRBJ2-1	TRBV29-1	CSGTSGGYNEQFF	TGCAGCGGGACTAGCGGGGGGTACAATGAGCAGTTCTTC
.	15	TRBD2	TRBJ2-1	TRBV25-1	CASSETASGRSEQFF	TGTGCCAGCAGTGAAACGGCTAGCGGGAGAAGTGAGCAGTTCTTC
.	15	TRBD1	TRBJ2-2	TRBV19	CASSIRGGWTGELFF	TGTGCCAGTAGTATAAGAGGGGGCTGGACCGGGGAGCTGTTTTTT
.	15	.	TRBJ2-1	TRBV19	CASSIAQGFYNEQFF	TGTGCCAGTAGTATAGCTCAGGGTTTCTACAATGAGCAGTTCTTC
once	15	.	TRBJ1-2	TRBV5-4	CASSLGRMGAYGYTF	TGTGCCAGCAGCTTGGGTCGTATGGGGGCCTATGGCTACACCTTC
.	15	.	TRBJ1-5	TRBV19	CDAEPGAVSNQPQHF	TGTGATGCGGAACCAGGGGCTGTTAGCAATCAGCCCCAGCATTTT
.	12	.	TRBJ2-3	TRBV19	CASSTRTDTQYF	TGTGCCAGTAGTACCCGGACAGATACGCAGTATTTT
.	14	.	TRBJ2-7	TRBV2	CASSEHRLNYEQYF	TGTGCCAGCAGTGAACATAGACTAAACTACGAGCAGTACTTC
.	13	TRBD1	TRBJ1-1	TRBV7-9	CAAEDRSGTEAFF	TGTGCCGCCGAGGACAGGTCGGGAACTGAAGCTTTCTTT
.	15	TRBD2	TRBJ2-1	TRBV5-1	CASSFGLADINEQFF	TGCGCCAGCAGCTTTGGGCTAGCGGACATCAATGAGCAGTTCTTC
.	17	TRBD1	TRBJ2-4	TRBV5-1	CASSLGQGEGAKNIQYF	TGCGCCAGCAGCTTGGGACAGGGTGAAGGAGCCAAAAACATTCAGTACTTC
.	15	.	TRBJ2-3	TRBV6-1	CASSEAWTNTDTQYF	TGTGCCAGCAGTGAAGCTTGGACTAACACAGATACGCAGTATTTT
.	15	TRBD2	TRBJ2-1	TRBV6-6	CASSDGLAATMKQFF	TGTGCCAGCAGTGATGGACTAGCGGCTACAATGAAGCAGTTCTTC
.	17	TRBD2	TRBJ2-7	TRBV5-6	CASSLGTSGSAVTEQYF	TGTGCCAGCAGCTTGGGAACTAGCGGGAGCGCCGTTACCGAGCAGTACTTC
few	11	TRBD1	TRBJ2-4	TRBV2	CASIGARQGCF	TGTGCCAGCATAGGGGCGAGACAGGGTTGTTTC
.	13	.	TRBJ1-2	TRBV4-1	CASSQDRGLGYTF	TGCGCCAGCAGCCAAGATCGTGGCCTTGGCTACACCTTC
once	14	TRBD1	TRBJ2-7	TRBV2	CASKSGTGVSEQYF	TGTGCCAGCAAATCCGGGACAGGGGTGAGTGAGCAGTACTTC
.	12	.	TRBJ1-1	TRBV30	CAWKRAATEAFF	TGTGCCTGGAAGAGGGCGGCCACTGAAGCTTTCTTT
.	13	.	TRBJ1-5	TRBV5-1	CASSLGGGQPQHF	TGCGCCAGCAGCTTGGGGGGAGGTCAGCCCCAGCATTTT
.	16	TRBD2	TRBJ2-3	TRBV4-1	CASSQPPGLAAHTQYF	TGCGCCAGCAGCCAGCCCCCGGGACTAGCGGCACATACGCAGTATTTT
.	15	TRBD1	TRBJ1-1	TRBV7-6	CASSLATGANTEAFF	TGTGCCAGCAGCTTAGCGACAGGGGCGAACACTGAAGCTTTCTTT
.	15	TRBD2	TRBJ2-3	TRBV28	CAATSAKETTDTQYF	TGTGCAGCCACTAGCGCAAAGGAAACTACAGATACGCAGTATTTT
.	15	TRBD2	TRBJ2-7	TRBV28	CASRETSGRADEQYF	TGTGCCAGCAGGGAAACTAGCGGGAGGGCCGACGAGCAGTACTTC
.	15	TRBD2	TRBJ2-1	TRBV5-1	CASSRTSDTYNEQFF	TGCGCCAGCAGCAGAACTAGCGACACCTACAATGAGCAGTTCTTC
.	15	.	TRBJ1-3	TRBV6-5	CASRGGGGRGNTIYF	TGTGCCAGCCGTGGGGGAGGCGGGCGTGGAAACACCATATATTTT
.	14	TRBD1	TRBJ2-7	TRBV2	CASRGGQGPYEQYF	TGTGCCAGCAGGGGAGGACAGGGCCCCTACGAGCAGTACTTC
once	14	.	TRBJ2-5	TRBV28	CASSLWAEQETQYF	TGTGCCAGCAGTTTGTGGGCAGAACAAGAGACCCAGTACTTC
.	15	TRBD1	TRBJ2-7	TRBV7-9	CASSLTGTGSLEQYF	TGTGCCAGCAGCTTAACTGGGACAGGCTCCCTCGAGCAGTACTTC
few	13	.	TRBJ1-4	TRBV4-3	CASSFGANEKLFF	TGCGCCAGCAGCTTTGGGGCCAATGAAAAACTGTTTTTT
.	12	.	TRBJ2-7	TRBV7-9	CSSSIQVYEQYF	TGTTCCAGCAGTATCCAGGTTTACGAGCAGTACTTC
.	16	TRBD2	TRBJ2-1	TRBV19	CASSIVSSGGYNEQFF	TGTGCCAGTAGTATAGTGTCTAGCGGGGGATACAATGAGCAGTTCTTC
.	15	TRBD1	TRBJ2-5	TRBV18	CASSPSTGDQETQYF	TGTGCCAGCTCACCGAGCACAGGGGACCAAGAGACCCAGTACTTC
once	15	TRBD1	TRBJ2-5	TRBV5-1	CASSSTGGVQETQYF	TGCGCCAGCAGCTCGACAGGGGGGGTCCAAGAGACCCAGTACTTC
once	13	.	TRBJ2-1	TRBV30	CAWRTPGLNEQFF	TGTGCCTGGCGGACTCCGGGACTCAATGAGCAGTTCTTC
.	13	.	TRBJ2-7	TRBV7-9	CASSRAADYEQYF	TGTGCCAGCAGCCGAGCGGCGGATTACGAGCAGTACTTC
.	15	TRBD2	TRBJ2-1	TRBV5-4	CASSRTSGSQGEQFF	TGTGCCAGCTCTCGGACTAGCGGGAGTCAGGGGGAGCAGTTCTTC
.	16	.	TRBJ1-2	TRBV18	CASSPISVNRIYGYTF	TGTGCCAGCTCACCAATCTCCGTCAACAGAATCTATGGCTACACCTTC